The 24 T cell receptor beta chains listed next were all sequenced from one sample in a study of cytomegalovirus exposure and HLA in healthy donors. PCR employed 60 Vbeta and 13 Jbeta primers. Libraries were prepared by immunoSEQ multiplex PCR; TCRdb keeps only in-frame clonotypes and omits some of them. The profile shows around 110,000 clones, 65% to 90% of them singletons. The sequenced sample was PBMCs. Receptor source: a woman aged 25 to 39 in good health and CMV-seronegative.

This chain connects TRBV28 to TRBJ2-5; 7 positions agree with TRBD1. The DNA end is a closer match to TRBJ2-7, so the J assignment may be wrong. The V gene's germline CDR1 is MDHEN and CDR2 SYDVKM. The CDR3 length is 15 residues. CDR3 residues: CASSAPAGGLSEQYF. The CDR3 DNA reads as TGTGCCAGCAGTGCCCCTGCAGGGGGTTTATCCGAGCAGTACTTC.

The sample holds one count of this clone. This CDR3 is CASRPTSGRAFYEQYF. CDR3 nucleotide sequence: TGTGCCAGCAGGCCGACTAGCGGACGAGCTTTTTACGAGCAGTACTTC. The chain joins TRBV28 to TRBJ2-7, with TRBD2 identical over 9 bases. Germline CDR1 is MDHEN and CDR2 is SYDVKM. The CDR3 contains 16 residues. V gave up 6 bases and J gave up 4 bases; unmatched junction bases: 13.

The chain is built from TRBV5-1 and TRBJ2-7, with 14 bases that match TRBD2. The ends lost 3 bases at V and 4 bases at J; junction bases unmatched: 9. Looked up from germline, CDR1 is SGHRS and CDR2 is YFSETQ. The CDR3 loop spans 17 amino acids. CDR3 DNA: TGCGCCAGCAGCTCCGGGACTAGCGGGAGAGTTTCTTACGAGCAGTACTTC. Its translation: CASSSGTSGRVSYEQYF.

The V call is TRBV27, the J call TRBJ2-1, with D perhaps TRBD2 (6 bases). V was cut by 3 bases and J by 4 bases, with 10 bases left in between. Germline CDR1 MNHEY, CDR2 SMNVEV (reference sequence). The CDR3 is 14 residues long. This CDR3 is CASSFSGNYNEQFF. The CDR3 DNA reads TGTGCCAGCAGTTTTAGCGGTAATTACAATGAGCAGTTCTTC.

The chain couples TRBV1 to TRBJ2-5; the tabulated D call, TRBD1, remains unverified against the DNA. TRBV1 is classified as a pseudogene. The CDR3 is made up of 16 amino acids. The CDR3 DNA sequence: TGCACCAGCAGCCAAGATCCGAGGTCAGGGGAAGAGACCCAGTACTTC. Its protein is CTSSQDPRSGEETQYF.

The V gene is TRBV30, the J gene TRBJ1-5; 12 bases are shared with TRBD1. CDR3 length equals 14 residues. Germline CDR1 and CDR2: GTSNPN and SVGIG (reference sequence). V dropped 3 bases and J dropped 5; count of bases not matched to a gene: 2. CDR3 region: CAWRGQGAYQPQHF. DNA of the CDR3: TGTGCCTGGAGGGGACAGGGGGCTTATCAGCCCCAGCATTTT.

V gene TRBV25-1 combines with J gene TRBJ2-7; 8 bases are shared with TRBD2. V gave up 4 bases and J gave up 2 bases; unmatched junction bases: 7. CDR1 and CDR2 from the germline V gene are MGHDK and SYGVNS. The CDR3 has 15 residues. The CDR3 nucleotides are TGTGCCAGCAGTGGGCGACTAGCGCCAACCTACGAGCAGTACTTC. Residues: CASSGRLAPTYEQYF.

The chain combines TRBV7-9 with TRBJ2-7, with D perhaps matching TRBD2 (6 bases). This CDR3 is built from 15 residues. V was pared by 2 bases and J by 3 bases, with 14 bases between. Looked up from germline, CDR1 is SEHNR and CDR2 is FQNEAQ (reference sequence). CDR3 sequence reads: CASSLFLAPNYEQYF. The CDR3 region has the DNA TGTGCCAGCAGCTTATTCCTAGCGCCAAACTACGAGCAGTACTTC.

V is TRBV15 and J is TRBJ2-1; tentative D call: TRBD1 (7 bases). Deletions cut 7 bases from V and 0 bases from J, with 19 bases between. The CDR3 is 17 amino acids. Germline V gene data show CDR1 as LNHNV and CDR2 as YYDKDF (reference sequence). In DNA form, the CDR3 reads TGTGCCACCAACCGGGGGACAGCATTAAGCTCCTACAATGAGCAGTTCTTC. It yields the protein CATNRGTALSSYNEQFF.

The rearrangement uses TRBV7-9 and TRBJ1-3, with 8 positions matching TRBD1. In germline, CDR1 is SEHNR, CDR2 FQNEAQ (reference sequence). CDR3 length: 14 residues. J lost 2 bases, V lost 5 bases, and 2 bases had no gene match. CDR3: CASSQDRAGNTIYF. CDR3 coding DNA: TGTGCCAGCAGCCAGGACAGGGCTGGAAACACCATATATTTT.

V and J are TRBV5-4 and TRBJ2-7, with 7 bases aligning to TRBD1. Losses at the gene ends were 4 bases for V and 2 bases for J; bases not matched to a gene: 6. The CDR3 contains 14 residues. CDR1 is SGHNT and CDR2 is YYREEE in the germline V gene (reference sequence). The chain's CDR3 is CASSARDSPYEQYF. DNA for the CDR3: TGTGCCAGCAGCGCCCGGGACAGCCCCTACGAGCAGTACTTC.

This chain links TRBV7-9 with TRBJ2-7; D may be TRBD1 (6 bases). CDR1 is SEHNR and CDR2 is FQNEAQ in the germline V gene (reference sequence). The ends were cut back, 5 bases at V and 2 bases at J, with 10 bases in the middle. This CDR3 has 13 residues. The CDR3: CASSPRGPYEQYF. CDR3 bases: TGTGCCAGCAGCCCCAGGGGTCCCTACGAGCAGTACTTC.

The V gene is TRBV19, the J gene TRBJ2-1, with D uncertain. Germline loops: CDR1 LNHDA, CDR2 SQIVND (reference sequence). The CDR3 is 14 amino acids. With 2 bases removed from V and 4 bases from J, the gap between germline ends came to 9 bases. Here the CDR3 reads CASSISSEYNEQFF. The CDR3 DNA sequence: TGTGCCAGTAGTATAAGCTCGGAGTACAATGAGCAGTTCTTC.

This clone was found a few times. The chain combines TRBV19 with TRBJ2-1; TRBD2 aligns across 10 bases. Per germline, CDR1 LNHDA and CDR2 SQIVND (reference sequence). The CDR3 length is 14 residues. After removal of 7 bases from V and 12 bases from J, the junction contained 12 bases not matched to a gene. CDR3 in DNA: TGTGCCAGTACCGTAGCGGGAGGCCAAGAGAGGCAGTTCTTC. Its translation is CASTVAGGQERQFF.

This chain links TRBV5-4 with TRBJ2-2, with D possibly being TRBD2 (6 bases). The CDR3 contains 14 residues. The V end lost 5 bases, the J end lost 2 bases, and 10 bases lay between the germline ends. In germline, CDR1 is SGHNT, CDR2 YYREEE (reference sequence). The CDR3 sequence: CASSWDLNTGELFF. The CDR3 DNA sequence: TGTGCCAGCAGTTGGGACTTAAACACCGGGGAGCTGTTTTTT.

J is TRBJ2-3 and V is TRBV5-4, with a weak D call TRBD2 (6 bases). V shed 4 bases and J shed 3 bases, with 12 bases lying between them. Germline V gives CDR1 SGHNT, CDR2 YYREEE (reference sequence). The CDR3 has 14 residues. CDR3 sequence (DNA): TGTGCCAGCAGCCGGGACTCTAAAACAGATACGCAGTATTTT. It encodes CASSRDSKTDTQYF.

The chain carries TRBV10-3 and TRBJ2-1; TRBD2 aligns across 16 bases. This CDR3 contains 17 residues. Trimming removed 10 bases from V and 4 bases from J; junction bases left unmatched: 10. The germline CDR1 and CDR2 sequences are ENHRY and SYGVKD. The CDR3 bases are TGTGCCAACTCCGGGACTAGCGGGAGGGCCGATTACAATGAGCAGTTCTTC. Protein: CANSGTSGRADYNEQFF.

This clone has a single count. V usage is TRBV6-1 and J usage is TRBJ2-2; 12 bases fit TRBD1. The V gene end was trimmed by 6 bases and the J gene end by 10 bases; junction bases not matched to a gene: 9. Germline V lookup: CDR1 MNHNS, CDR2 SASEGT. This CDR3 is built from 15 residues. The CDR3 spells CASSQGQGAFEELFF. As DNA, the CDR3 is TGTGCCAGCAGCCAGGGACAGGGGGCTTTCGAGGAGCTGTTTTTT.

This clone was detected once. The gene calls are TRBV28 and TRBJ1-5, with 7 positions matching TRBD1. The CDR3 spans 14 residues. After removal of 5 bases from V and 7 bases from J, the junction contained 8 bases not matched to a gene. Germline lookup yields CDR1 MDHEN and CDR2 SYDVKM. This CDR3 is CASSLRTGPQPQHF. CDR3 in DNA: TGTGCCAGCAGTCTCCGGACAGGCCCGCAGCCCCAGCATTTT.

The V call is TRBV9, the J call TRBJ2-1; 7 bases fit TRBD2. V gave up 3 bases and J gave up 5 bases; unmatched junction bases: 14. Germline V lookup: CDR1 SGDLS, CDR2 YYNGEE. The CDR3 is 17 residues long. CDR3 DNA: TGTGCCAGCAGCGAGGGGAGGGAAGGAGGTTATGACAATGAGCAGTTCTTC. Encoded protein: CASSEGREGGYDNEQFF.

The CDR3 DNA reads TGTGCCAGCAGCTTACGGGACAGGGGGGAAGCTTTCTTT. This translates into CASSLRDRGEAFF. The chain recombines TRBV7-9 with TRBJ1-1; 11 positions match TRBD1. The CDR3 contains 13 residues. Unmatched junction bases numbered 1, after V lost 2 bases and J lost 8 bases. From germline, CDR1 is SEHNR and CDR2 FQNEAQ (reference sequence).

The sample holds a few counts of this clone. The V gene is TRBV2, the J gene TRBJ2-7, with D possibly being TRBD1 (5 bases). Germline V gene sequence: CDR1 SNHLY, CDR2 FYNNEI. Deletions cut 0 bases from V and 4 bases from J, with 13 bases between. This CDR3 region has 15 residues. The DNA of the CDR3 is TGTGCCAGCAGTGAAGCGCGGTGGACAAATTACGAGCAGTACTTC. Its protein product is CASSEARWTNYEQYF.

The DNA of the CDR3 is TGTGCCAGCAGCCCAGACAATGGGGCCCTTGAGCAGTTCTTC. This encodes CASSPDNGALEQFF. The chain joins TRBV7-2 to TRBJ2-1; D may be TRBD1 (5 bases). V gave up 5 bases and J gave up 9 bases, with 17 bases separating them. The CDR3 contains 14 residues. Germline values: CDR1 SGHTA, CDR2 FQGNSA.

This clone was counted between two and nine times. The rearrangement joins TRBV6-6 to TRBJ2-6; D gene ambiguous. V was shortened by 5 bases and J by 0 bases, with 5 bases between the two germline ends. The length of the CDR3 is 14 residues. Germline assignment: CDR1 MNHNY and CDR2 SVGAGI (reference sequence). The CDR3 sequence is CASSASSGANVLTF. CDR3 bases: TGTGCCAGCAGTGCTAGCTCTGGGGCCAACGTCCTGACTTTC.